The clone carrying this T cell receptor beta chain was counted ten times or more. Authors of the study amplified TCR beta CDR3 regions from RNA transcripts. A first-round RT-PCR of the TCR CDR3 used the HTBI primer set. TCRdb itself ran the multiplex PCR reads through MiXCR, one entry per CDR3 protein. Among around 390,000 distinct CDR3 sequences listed, roughly 14% were seen once. These data come from a study of T cells in Graves' hyperthyroidism and ophthalmopathy. Ophthalmopathy cases scored 3 or more on the Clinical Activity Score and 4 or more on NOSPECS grade, with duration below 3 months. The sequence was collected from a woman in her twenties or thirties with Graves' ophthalmopathy. What was sequenced was blood.

CDR3 loop: CASSRTSGGFRETQYF. CDR3 sequence (DNA): TGTGCCAGCAGTCGGACTAGCGGGGGGTTCCGGGAGACCCAGTACTTC. This sequence joins TRBV12-3 or TRBV12-4 and TRBJ2-5, with 14 bases aligning to TRBD2. V dropped 5 bases and J dropped 5; count of bases not matched to a gene: 7. The CDR3 sequence is 16 residues long.